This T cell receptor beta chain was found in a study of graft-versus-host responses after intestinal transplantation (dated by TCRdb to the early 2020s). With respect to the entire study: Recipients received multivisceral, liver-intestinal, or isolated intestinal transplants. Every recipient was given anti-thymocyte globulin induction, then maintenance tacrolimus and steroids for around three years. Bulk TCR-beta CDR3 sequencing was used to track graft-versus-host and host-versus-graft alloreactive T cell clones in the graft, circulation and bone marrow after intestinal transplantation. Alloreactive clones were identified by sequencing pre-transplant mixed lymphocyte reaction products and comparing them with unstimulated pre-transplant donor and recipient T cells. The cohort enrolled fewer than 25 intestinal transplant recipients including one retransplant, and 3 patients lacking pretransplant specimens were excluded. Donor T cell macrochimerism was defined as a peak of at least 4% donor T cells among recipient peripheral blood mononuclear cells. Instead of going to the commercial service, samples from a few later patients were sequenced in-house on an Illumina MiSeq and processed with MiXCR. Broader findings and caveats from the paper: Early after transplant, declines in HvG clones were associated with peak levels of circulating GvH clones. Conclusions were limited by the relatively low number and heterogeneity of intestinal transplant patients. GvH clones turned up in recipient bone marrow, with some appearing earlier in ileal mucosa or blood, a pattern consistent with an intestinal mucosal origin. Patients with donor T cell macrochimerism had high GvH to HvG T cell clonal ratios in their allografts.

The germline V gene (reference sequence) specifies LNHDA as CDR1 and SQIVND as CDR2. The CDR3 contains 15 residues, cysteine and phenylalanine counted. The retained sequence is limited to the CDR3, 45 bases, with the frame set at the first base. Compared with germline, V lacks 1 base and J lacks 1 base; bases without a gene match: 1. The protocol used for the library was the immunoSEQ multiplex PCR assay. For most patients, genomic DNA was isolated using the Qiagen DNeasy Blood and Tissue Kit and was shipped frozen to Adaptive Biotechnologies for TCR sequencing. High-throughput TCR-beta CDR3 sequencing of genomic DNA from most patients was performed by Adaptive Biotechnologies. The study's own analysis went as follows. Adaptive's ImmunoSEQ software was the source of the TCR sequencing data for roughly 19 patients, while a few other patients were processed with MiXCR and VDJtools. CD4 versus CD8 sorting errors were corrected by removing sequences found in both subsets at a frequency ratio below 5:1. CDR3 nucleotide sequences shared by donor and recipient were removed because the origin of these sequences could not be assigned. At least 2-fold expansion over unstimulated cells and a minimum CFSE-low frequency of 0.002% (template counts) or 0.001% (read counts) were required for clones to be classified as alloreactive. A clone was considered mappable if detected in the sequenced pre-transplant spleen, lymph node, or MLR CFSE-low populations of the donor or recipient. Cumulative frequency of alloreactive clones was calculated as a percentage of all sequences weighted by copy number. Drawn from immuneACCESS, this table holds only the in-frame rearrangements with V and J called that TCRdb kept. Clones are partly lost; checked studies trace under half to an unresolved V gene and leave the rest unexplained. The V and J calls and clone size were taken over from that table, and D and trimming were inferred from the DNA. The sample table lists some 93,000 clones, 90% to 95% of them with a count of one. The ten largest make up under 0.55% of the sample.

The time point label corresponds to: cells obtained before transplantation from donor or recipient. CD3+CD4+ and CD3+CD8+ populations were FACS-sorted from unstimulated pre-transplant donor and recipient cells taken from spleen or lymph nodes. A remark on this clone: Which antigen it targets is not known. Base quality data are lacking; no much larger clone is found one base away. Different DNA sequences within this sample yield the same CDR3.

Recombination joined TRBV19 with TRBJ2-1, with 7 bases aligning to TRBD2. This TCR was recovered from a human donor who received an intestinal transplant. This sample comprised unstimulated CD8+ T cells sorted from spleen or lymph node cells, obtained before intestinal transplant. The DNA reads TGTGCCAGTAGTATAGGGGGGGGTTCCTACAATGAGCAGTTCTTC. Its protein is CASSIGGGSYNEQFF.